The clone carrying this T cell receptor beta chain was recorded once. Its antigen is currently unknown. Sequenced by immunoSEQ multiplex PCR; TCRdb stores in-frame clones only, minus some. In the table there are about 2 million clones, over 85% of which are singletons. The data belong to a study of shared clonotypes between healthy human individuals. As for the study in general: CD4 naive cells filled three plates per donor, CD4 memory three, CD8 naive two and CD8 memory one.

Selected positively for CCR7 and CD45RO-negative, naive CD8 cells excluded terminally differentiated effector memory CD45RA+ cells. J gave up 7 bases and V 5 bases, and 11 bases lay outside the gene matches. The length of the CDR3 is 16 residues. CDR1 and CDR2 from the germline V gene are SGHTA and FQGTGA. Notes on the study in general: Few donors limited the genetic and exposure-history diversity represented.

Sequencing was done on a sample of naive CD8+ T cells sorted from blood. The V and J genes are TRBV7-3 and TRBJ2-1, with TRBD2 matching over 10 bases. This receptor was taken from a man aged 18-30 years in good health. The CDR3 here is CASSPTGTSVGNEQFF. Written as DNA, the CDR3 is TGTGCCAGCAGCCCGACCGGGACTAGCGTTGGAAATGAGCAGTTCTTC.